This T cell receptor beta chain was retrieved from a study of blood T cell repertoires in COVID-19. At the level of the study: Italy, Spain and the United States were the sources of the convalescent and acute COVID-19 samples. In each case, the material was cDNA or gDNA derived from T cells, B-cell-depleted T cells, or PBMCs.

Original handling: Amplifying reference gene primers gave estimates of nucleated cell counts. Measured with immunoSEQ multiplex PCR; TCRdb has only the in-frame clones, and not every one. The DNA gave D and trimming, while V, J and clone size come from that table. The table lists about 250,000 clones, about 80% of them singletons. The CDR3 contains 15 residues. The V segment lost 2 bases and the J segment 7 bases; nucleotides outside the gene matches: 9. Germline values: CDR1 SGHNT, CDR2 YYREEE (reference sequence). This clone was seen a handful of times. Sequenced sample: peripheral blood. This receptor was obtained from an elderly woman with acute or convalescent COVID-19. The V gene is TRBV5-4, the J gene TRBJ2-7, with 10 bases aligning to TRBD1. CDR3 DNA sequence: TGTGCCAGCAGCTTCACGACAGGGGGCTTGAAGGAGCAGTACTTC. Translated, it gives CASSFTTGGLKEQYF.